The clone carrying this T cell receptor beta chain was counted a few times. Antigen: not known. The data belong to a study of response to subunit inactivated influenza vaccine. CDR1 and CDR2 from the germline V gene are LGHNA and YNFKEQ. The CDR3 totals 17 residues. V was shortened by 0 bases and J by 2 bases, with 11 bases between the two germline ends. Each CDR3 protein is one row after TCRdb ran MiXCR on the RT-PCR reads. This table holds fewer than 750,000 distinct CDR3 sequences, 12% to 15% found once. Study-wide findings and caveats: That few new T cells are recruited by each seasonal influenza vaccination was the authors' suggestion.

This clonotype originated in a man aged 45-65 years who received an inactivated influenza vaccine. The chain uses TRBV4-2 and TRBJ2-6, with D uncertain. This specimen was PBMCs from blood, taken roughly 12 days after vaccination. CDR3 sequence (DNA): TGTGCCAGCAGCCAAGATACCGGTCTTGCTGGGGCCAACGTCCTGACTTTC. Translating gives CASSQDTGLAGANVLTF.